The 12 T cell receptor beta chains below come from one sample, sequenced in a study of PD-1 blockade in classical Hodgkin lymphoma. Data came from immunoSEQ multiplex PCR; TCRdb stores just in-frame clones and leaves some out. This sample has 40,000 or so clones, with around 80% found just once. Following autologous stem cell transplantation, relapse occurred in every patient, and exposure to brentuximab vedotin varied. The material was peripheral blood mononuclear cells (PBMCs), obtained at baseline. These receptors were taken from a human donor with classical Hodgkin lymphoma.

The rearrangement links TRBV7-9 to TRBJ2-3; 10 bases line up with TRBD1. The CDR3 sequence is 14 residues long. The junction had 4 bases not matched to a gene; V was cut back by 5 bases and J by 5 bases. CDR1 and CDR2 from the germline V gene are SEHNR and FQNEAQ (reference sequence). CDR3 region: CASSPRTGGDTQYF. CDR3 sequence (DNA): TGTGCCAGCAGCCCGAGGACAGGGGGAGATACGCAGTATTTT.

The J gene is TRBJ2-3, the V gene TRBV7-9; D remains unclear. The CDR3 totals 12 residues. V shed 2 bases and J shed 5 bases, with 5 bases lying between them. Germline V lookup: CDR1 SEHNR, CDR2 FQNEAQ (reference sequence). This CDR3 is CASSLIVDTQYF. The CDR3 coding sequence is TGTGCCAGCAGCTTAATTGTAGATACGCAGTATTTT.

The chain links TRBV5-8 to TRBJ2-1, with D possibly TRBD2 on 6 matching bases. Germline V gives CDR1 SGHTS, CDR2 YDEGEE. V was trimmed by 3 bases and J by 7 bases, leaving 17 bases between them. The length of the CDR3 is 15 residues. The CDR3 spells CASSSEGTFLNEQFF. The CDR3 coding sequence is TGTGCCAGCAGCTCGGAGGGGACTTTTTTGAATGAGCAGTTCTTC. The variable domain in full, completed from reference TRBV5-8 and TRBJ2-1, reads EAGVTQSPTHLIKTRGQQATLRCSPISGHTSVYWYQQALGLGLQFLLWYDEGEERNRGNFPPRFSGRQFPNYSSELNVNALELEDSALYLCASSSEGTFLNEQFFGPGTRLTVL.

The chain recombines TRBV6-5 with TRBJ2-5; TRBD2 agrees at 8 bases. Per the germline V gene, CDR1 is MNHEY and CDR2 is SVGAGI. The junction had 5 bases not matched to a gene; V was cut back by 6 bases and J by 5 bases. The CDR3 contains 13 residues. CDR3 sequence (DNA): TGTGCCAGCAGACCGGGGGGGCGGGAGACCCAGTACTTC. Translating gives CASRPGGRETQYF.

V gene TRBV12-5 combines with J gene TRBJ2-3; 8 bases align to TRBD1. CDR3 length: 12 amino acids. The germline CDR1 and CDR2 sequences are LGHNT and FRNRAP. The V gene end was trimmed by 0 bases and the J gene end by 13 bases; junction bases not matched to a gene: 3. This CDR3 is CASGLVQGVEYF. In nucleotides, the CDR3 is TGTGCTAGTGGTTTGGTACAGGGGGTGGAGTATTTT. The full variable domain, rest sourced from reference TRBV12-5 and TRBJ2-3, is DARVTQTPRHKVTEMGQEVTMRCQPILGHNTVFWYRQTMMQGLELLAYFRNRAPLDDSGMPKDRFSAEMPDATLATLKIQPSEPRDSAVYFCASGLVQGVEYFGPGTRLTVL.

This chain uses TRBV11-1 with TRBJ2-5, with D tentatively TRBD1 (5 bases). Trimming cost V 2 bases and J 9 bases, with 13 bases left between them. The V gene's germline CDR1 is SGHAT and CDR2 FQDESV (reference sequence). The CDR3 covers 13 residues. The CDR3, as DNA: TGTGCCAGCAGCTTATTGGATGCCAGGGCCCAGTACTTC. As protein: CASSLLDARAQYF. Full variable domain (outside the CDR3, taken from reference TRBV11-1 and TRBJ2-5): EAEVAQSPRYKITEKSQAVAFWCDPISGHATLYWYRQILGQGPELLVQFQDESVVDDSQLPKDRFSAERLKGVDSTLKIQPAELGDSAMYLCASSLLDARAQYFGPGTRLLVL.

This chain connects TRBV5-6 to TRBJ1-1, with D unclear. The ends were cut back, 1 base at V and 7 bases at J, with 8 bases in the middle. The germline CDR1 and CDR2 sequences are SGHDT and YYEEEE. CDR3 length: 12 residues. DNA of the CDR3: TGTGCCAGCAGCTTGCGTACCCTTGAAGCTTTCTTT. As protein: CASSLRTLEAFF.

This chain links TRBV7-9 with TRBJ1-2; no definite D call. The CDR3 runs 14 residues. CDR1 and CDR2 from the germline V gene are SEHNR and FQNEAQ (reference sequence). Trimming cost V 1 base and J 5 bases, with 11 bases left between them. CDR3 in DNA: TGTGCCAGCAGCTTAGTCCCATACGGGTATGGCTACACCTTC. It encodes CASSLVPYGYGYTF.

J is TRBJ2-1 and V is TRBV2, with a weak D call TRBD2 (5 bases). The CDR3 runs 12 residues. Germline CDR1 SNHLY, CDR2 FYNNEI. V was cut by 6 bases and J by 6 bases, with 9 bases left in between. CDR3 sequence: CASRHTSNEQFF. DNA of the CDR3: TGTGCCAGCAGACACACTAGCAATGAGCAGTTCTTC.

Comment on this clone: At one end, the junction sequence differs from germline, possibly due to a read error. The J gene is TRBJ1-2, the V gene TRBV6-6, with TRBD1 matching over 7 bases. Germline V gives CDR1 MNHNY, CDR2 SVGAGI (reference sequence). CDR3 length: 14 residues. The CDR3 coding sequence is TGTGCCGGCAGATCTGACAGGGAGGCCTATGGCTACACCTTC. It yields the protein CAGRSDREAYGYTF.

The V and J genes are TRBV12-5 and TRBJ2-2, with D tentatively TRBD2 (5 bases). V was shortened by 6 bases and J by 4 bases, with 9 bases between the two germline ends. This CDR3 contains 13 residues. The V gene's germline CDR1 is LGHNT and CDR2 FRNRAP. CDR3 region: CASGAGSTGELFF. The CDR3, as DNA: TGTGCTAGTGGGGCTGGGAGCACCGGGGAGCTGTTTTTT.

V is TRBV2 and J is TRBJ2-1; D gene unclear. Per germline, CDR1 SNHLY and CDR2 FYNNEI. The V end lost 7 bases, the J end lost 8 bases, and 15 bases lay between the germline ends. The CDR3 extends over 13 amino acids. The CDR3 reads CASIGHEQDEQFF. The CDR3 DNA is TGTGCCAGCATCGGTCATGAGCAAGATGAGCAGTTCTTC.